Given below is one T cell receptor beta chain in context. This clonotype was picked up a small number of times. It has no known antigen specificity. No quality values exist for individual bases; no much larger clone is one base distant. Spanning cysteine to phenylalanine, the CDR3 consists of 13 amino acids. Of the read, only the CDR3 DNA is kept; its 39 bases are in frame from base 1. CDR1 and CDR2 (SEHNR, FQNEAQ) derive from the germline V gene (reference sequence). Trimming removed 8 bases from V and 3 bases from J, leaving 10 bases between the germline ends. The data were obtained in a study of T-cell memory formation after mild COVID-19 (dated by TCRdb to the early 2020s). A note on the overall study: Most TCR sequence clusters were specific to one of the two donors. Longitudinal TCRalpha and TCRbeta repertoire sequencing tracked T-cell clones expanding and contracting after mild COVID-19 in a couple of donors. Two young, previously healthy adult volunteers made up the cohort, one male and one female. General conclusions and limits of the study: Some responding clones were found in pre-infection memory, which suggests that pre-existing cross-reactive memory T cells took part in the SARS-CoV-2 response. Clones that contracted from day 15 to 85 showed balanced CD4/CD8 phenotypes, whereas a second wave of clones that expanded from day 15 to 37 leaned towards CD4+. The second-wave clones that peaked on day 37 were not confirmed to be SARS-CoV-2 specific. The study included only a couple of mild cases, and larger cohorts that include severe cases with pre-infection samples were judged to be necessary. Contracting CD4+ clones turned up mainly in the CM and EM memory subsets, whereas EMRA was where CD8+ clones were enriched.

Ficoll-Paque density gradient centrifugation was used to isolate PBMCs. The data were produced on an Illumina NovaSeq 6000. Using 5'RACE with constant-segment primers, TCRalpha and TCRbeta cDNA libraries were constructed, with sample barcodes and unique molecular identifiers added in the process. RNA was extracted from every sample with Trizol reagent. Amplification of the libraries took two PCR steps, and the second step added a second sample barcode plus Illumina TruSeq adapters. Sequencing of libraries was performed on an Illumina NovaSeq with 2 x 150 bp paired-end reads. In the source study's methods: Demultiplexing of reads and collapsing into UMI-guided consensus sequences were performed with migec v1.2.7. With mixcr v2.1.11, UMI consensuses were aligned to TRA and TRB V and J templates and assembled into clonotypes. Clonotypes were classified as expanded or contracted when called significant by both edgeR and NoisET, with noise models trained on biological replicates. For edgeR calls, the thresholds were a false discovery rate-adjusted p below 0.01 and a log2 fold-change of 1. As an exploratory analysis of dynamics, max-normalized trajectories of the 1000 most abundant clonotypes were examined by PCA with hierarchical clustering. Separately sequenced CD4+ and CD8+ repertoires were used to assign a CD4 or CD8 phenotype to each responding clone. Using fastp trimming at Q25 and MiXCR clonotype assembly, TCRdb reanalyzed the public sequencing data and kept in-frame beta chains. Each CDR3 protein appears once, grouped with its most common genes and DNA. TCRdb, not the original authors, processed these V and J calls. The sample has under 200,000 distinct CDR3 sequences on record, 30% to 35% of them singletons. Around 12% of the sample goes to the ten largest clones.

This receptor was identified in an adult woman who had mild COVID-19 (a few samples of this study predate the infection). The sample titles of this study are shuffled in the database, so cell type and time point are left out; the donor was told from shared clones. The material sequenced was PBMCs or a T cell subset sorted from them (not recorded which). Here the chain combines TRBV7-9 and TRBJ2-2, with the D segment identity uncertain. The encoded CDR3 is CASRLVDTGELFF. The DNA reads as follows: TGTGCCAGCCGGCTTGTGGACACCGGGGAGCTGTTTTTT. Supplemented by the reference TRBV7-9 and TRBJ2-2 proteins around the CDR3, the complete variable domain is DTGVSQNPRHKITKRGQNVTFRCDPISEHNRLYWYRQTLGQGPEFLTYFQNEAQLEKSRLLSDRFSAERPKGSFSTLEIQRTEQGDSAMYLCASRLVDTGELFFGEGSRLTVL.